What follows are 21 T cell receptor beta chains derived from one specimen sequenced in a study of beta chain features in type 1 diabetes. Expressed TCRB transcripts were sequenced, since all the RNA that had been isolated was reverse transcribed. Libraries were prepared by immunoSEQ multiplex PCR; TCRdb keeps only in-frame clonotypes and omits some of them. Of around 500,000 clones listed, around 10% are singletons. Sequencing was done on a sample of naive CD4+ T cells from blood. These receptors all stem from a woman younger than 30 in good health.

In regard to this clone: Other DNA sequences in this sample translate to the same CDR3. This rearrangement joins TRBV7-2 to TRBJ2-1, with 8 bases that match TRBD2. Losses at the gene ends were 3 bases for V and 0 bases for J; bases not matched to a gene: 1. The CDR3 has 15 amino acids. The germline V gene encodes CDR1 SGHTA and CDR2 FQGNSA. The CDR3 coding sequence is TGTGCCAGCAGCTTGAGCGGGAGCTCCTACAATGAGCAGTTCTTC. Translated: CASSLSGSSYNEQFF.

This clone has only a few counts. The chain uses TRBV7-9 and TRBJ2-7; D gene uncertain. The CDR3 has 13 residues. Trimming took 1 base from V and 5 from J, leaving 9 bases between them. Germline V gene lookup returns CDR1 SEHNR and CDR2 FQNEAQ (reference sequence). The CDR3 loop is CASSLEEYDEQYV. DNA for the CDR3: TGTGCCAGCAGCTTAGAAGAATACGACGAGCAGTACGTC.

This clone showed up just a few times. This sequence joins TRBV29-1 and TRBJ2-6; D may be TRBD1 (6 bases). Germline V lookup: CDR1 SQVTM, CDR2 ANQGSEA. V gave up 6 bases and J gave up 2 bases, with 8 bases separating them. There are 13 residues in the CDR3. CDR3 region: CSVRTAGANVLTF. The CDR3 region has the DNA TGCAGCGTAAGGACAGCTGGGGCCAACGTCCTGACTTTC. Together with reference TRBV29-1 and TRBJ2-6, the CDR3 gives the full variable domain: SAVISQKPSRDICQRGTSLTIQCQVDSQVTMMFWYRQQPGQSLTLIATANQGSEATYESGFVIDKFPISRPNLTFSTLTVSNMSPEDSSIYLCSVRTAGANVLTFGAGSRLTVL.

This clone was detected a few times. The rearrangement joins TRBV7-9 to TRBJ2-6; D may be TRBD1 (6 bases). The CDR3 sequence is 17 residues long. V gave up 6 bases and J gave up 0 bases, with 15 bases separating them. Germline CDR1 SEHNR, CDR2 FQNEAQ (reference sequence). Here the CDR3 DNA reads TGTGCCAGCAGAGGAGGCATACAGGGCTCTGGGGCCAACGTCCTGACTTTC. This translates into CASRGGIQGSGANVLTF. Using reference TRBV7-9 and TRBJ2-6 for the parts outside the CDR3, the full variable domain is DTGVSQNPRHKITKRGQNVTFRCDPISEHNRLYWYRQTLGQGPEFLTYFQNEAQLEKSRLLSDRFSAERPKGSFSTLEIQRTEQGDSAMYLCASRGGIQGSGANVLTFGAGSRLTVL.

Written as DNA, the CDR3 is TGCGCCAGCAGCTTGGCGGGGGTCCACGAGCAGTACGTC. This codes for CASSLAGVHEQYV. The chain couples TRBV5-1 to TRBJ2-7; D might be TRBD2 (6 bases). The CDR3 extends over 13 amino acids. V was trimmed by 0 bases and J by 5 bases, leaving 9 bases between them. Per germline, CDR1 SGHRS and CDR2 YFSETQ.

This chain links TRBV5-1 with TRBJ2-7; D not resolved. The CDR3 is 16 amino acids. V lost 0 bases and J 3 bases, leaving 16 bases between the germline ends. CDR1 is SGHRS and CDR2 is YFSETQ in the germline V gene. The CDR3 nucleotides are TGCGCCAGCAGCTTGGCATCCACTACCAAAAGCTACGAGCAGTACTTC. It specifies CASSLASTTKSYEQYF.

The chain employs TRBV29-1 and TRBJ2-1, with TRBD2 matching over 14 bases. V gave up 4 bases and J gave up 1 base; unmatched junction bases: 15. The CDR3 is 20 residues long. The germline CDR1 and CDR2 sequences are SQVTM and ANQGSEA. The CDR3 coding sequence is TGCAGCGTTGGGGCCCTACCCGGGACTAGCGGGAGCCTGTCCTACAATGAGCAGTTCTTC. Its translation is CSVGALPGTSGSLSYNEQFF.

This rearrangement joins TRBV23-1 to TRBJ2-1; 9 bases are a match to TRBD1. TRBV23-1 is placed among ORFs of uncertain function. The CDR3 length is 15 residues. Trimming cost V 4 bases and J 4 bases; bases outside gene matches: 5. This chain's CDR3 is CASSLRTGVYNEQFF. Written as DNA, the CDR3 is TGCGCCAGCAGTCTTAGGACAGGGGTGTACAATGAGCAGTTCTTC.

This clone showed up just a few times. The chain is built from TRBV6-5 and TRBJ2-7; 7 nucleotides align to TRBD1. With V trimmed by 5 bases and J by 3 bases, 7 bases remained unmatched. From germline, CDR1 is MNHEY and CDR2 SVGAGI. The CDR3 runs to 14 residues. The CDR3 DNA follows: TGTGCCAGCAGTAGCCCGGGACAGAGCTACGAGCAGTACTTC. Translated, it gives CASSSPGQSYEQYF.

The V call is TRBV4-3, the J call TRBJ2-1; a possible D gene is TRBD2 (6 bases). V was trimmed by 0 bases and J by 7 bases, leaving 10 bases between them. Germline values: CDR1 LGHNA, CDR2 YSLEER. The CDR3 consists of 14 residues. CDR3 in amino acids: CASSQDRRDNEQFF. CDR3 coding DNA: TGCGCCAGCAGCCAAGATCGGAGGGATAATGAGCAGTTCTTC.

The chain combines TRBV7-2 with TRBJ2-1; 9 bases line up with TRBD2. CDR1 SGHTA and CDR2 FQGNSA come from the germline V gene. The ends lost 8 bases at V and 3 bases at J; junction bases unmatched: 5. This CDR3 contains 14 residues. CDR3 region: CASRGAGGYNEQFF. The CDR3 nucleotides are TGTGCCAGCCGTGGAGCGGGGGGCTACAATGAGCAGTTCTTC.

This clone was counted a few times. The genes are TRBV29-1 and TRBJ2-7; D call uncertain. CDR3 size: 11 residues. Trimming stripped 5 bases from V and 4 bases from J, with 9 bases between. CDR1 is SQVTM, CDR2 ANQGSEA, per germline. CDR3 in amino acids: CSVRFQYEQYF. In nucleotides, the CDR3 is TGCAGCGTTCGTTTTCAATACGAGCAGTACTTC.

This clone was detected only a few times. CDR3 residues: CACDRDSYEQYF. For the CDR3, the DNA is TGTGCCTGTGACCGGGACAGCTACGAGCAGTACTTC. The rearrangement joins TRBV30 to TRBJ2-7; 7 bases match TRBD1. V gave up 6 bases and J gave up 3 bases; unmatched junction bases: 5. This CDR3 has 12 residues. CDR1 GTSNPN and CDR2 SVGIG come from the germline V gene (reference sequence). Using reference TRBV30 and TRBJ2-7 for the parts outside the CDR3, the full variable domain is SQTIHQWPATLVQPVGSPLSLECTVEGTSNPNLYWYRQAAGRGLQLLFYSVGIGQISSEVPQNLSASRPQDRQFILSSKKLLLSDSGFYLCACDRDSYEQYFGPGTRLTVT.

V and J are TRBV4-1 and TRBJ2-7; maybe TRBD1 (6 bases). The CDR3 extends over 14 amino acids. Deletions cut 0 bases from V and 6 bases from J, with 12 bases between. Per the germline V gene, CDR1 is MGHRA and CDR2 is YSYEKL. The CDR3 spells CASSQDWGRGEQYV. The DNA for the CDR3 is TGCGCCAGCAGCCAAGATTGGGGCAGGGGCGAGCAGTACGTC.

The chain carries TRBV7-9 and TRBJ1-2; 7 bases line up with TRBD1. The CDR3 loop spans 16 amino acids. Looked up from germline, CDR1 is SEHNR and CDR2 is FQNEAQ (reference sequence). V was pared by 0 bases and J by 4 bases, with 8 bases of the junction left unmatched. The CDR3 DNA reads TGTGCCAGCAGCTTAGCTCCGGGACAGCGGACCTATGGCTACACCTTC. Its protein is CASSLAPGQRTYGYTF.

J is TRBJ1-4 and V is TRBV29-1; D ambiguous. CDR1 and CDR2 (germline): SQVTM, ANQGSEA. Deletions cut 4 bases from V and 3 bases from J, with 9 bases between. The CDR3 is 13 amino acids. Here the CDR3 reads CSVATVANEKLFF. CDR3 nucleotides: TGCAGCGTTGCGACTGTTGCTAATGAAAAACTGTTTTTT.

This clone was seen more than once but under ten times. The genes are TRBV4-3 and TRBJ1-6; D remains unclear. The CDR3 is 18 residues long. Germline CDR1 reads LGHNA; CDR2 reads YSLEER. V gave up 4 bases and J gave up 0 bases, with 16 bases separating them. The CDR3 DNA sequence: TGCGCCAGCAGCCCTGCCTCCCTACTGACCTCCTATAATTCACCCCTCCACTTT. Encoded protein: CASSPASLLTSYNSPLHF.

This clone showed up just once. This chain links TRBV28 with TRBJ2-5, with no clear D. V lost 2 bases and J lost 0, with 10 bases in between. Germline values: CDR1 MDHEN, CDR2 SYDVKM. The CDR3 sequence is 15 residues long. In DNA, the CDR3 is TGTGCCAGCAGTTTAGTTGGCCGGTACCAAGAGACCCAGTACTTC. Translated: CASSLVGRYQETQYF. Full variable domain (rest looked up from reference TRBV28 and TRBJ2-5): DVKVTQSSRYLVKRTGEKVFLECVQDMDHENMFWYRQDPGLGLRLIYFSYDVKMKEKGDIPEGYSVSREKKERFSLILESASTNQTSMYLCASSLVGRYQETQYFGPGTRLLVL.

The chain combines TRBV7-9 with TRBJ2-3, with D possibly called TRBD1 or TRBD2 (6 bases each). The CDR3 is made up of 15 amino acids. V lost 6 bases, J lost 0 bases, and 13 bases lay in between. CDR1 and CDR2 (germline): SEHNR, FQNEAQ (reference sequence). This chain's CDR3 is CASSRTGASTDTQYF. As DNA, the CDR3 is TGTGCCAGCAGTCGGACGGGGGCTAGCACAGATACGCAGTATTTT.

The chain recombines TRBV7-9 with TRBJ1-4, with D perhaps matching TRBD1 (6 bases). The CDR3 length is 15 residues. V shed 2 bases and J shed 5 bases, with 12 bases lying between them. Looked up from germline, CDR1 is SEHNR and CDR2 is FQNEAQ (reference sequence). The CDR3 DNA sequence: TGTGCCAGCAGCTTAACAGGGACCGAAAATGAAAAACTGTTTTTT. Protein: CASSLTGTENEKLFF.

This clone was picked up a small number of times. V usage is TRBV7-2 and J usage is TRBJ1-5, with D perhaps matching TRBD1 (6 bases). The germline CDR1 and CDR2 sequences are SGHTA and FQGNSA. The V gene lost 5 bases and the J gene lost 6 bases, with 14 bases spanning the gap. The CDR3 covers 14 residues. CDR3 sequence reads: CASSAKGGGQPQHF. DNA of the CDR3: TGTGCCAGCAGCGCAAAAGGGGGGGGTCAGCCCCAGCATTTT.